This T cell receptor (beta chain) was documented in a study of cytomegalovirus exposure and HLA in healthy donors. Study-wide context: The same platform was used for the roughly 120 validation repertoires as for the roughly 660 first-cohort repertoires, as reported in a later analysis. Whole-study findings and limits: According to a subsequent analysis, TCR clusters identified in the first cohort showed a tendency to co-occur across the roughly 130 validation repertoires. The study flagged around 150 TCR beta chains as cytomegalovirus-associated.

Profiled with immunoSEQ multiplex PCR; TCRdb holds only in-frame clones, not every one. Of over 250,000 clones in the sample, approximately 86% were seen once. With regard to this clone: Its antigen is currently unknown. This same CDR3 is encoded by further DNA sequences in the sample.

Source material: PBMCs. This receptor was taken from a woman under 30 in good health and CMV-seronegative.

CDR3 DNA: TGCAGCGTTGATAGGGGGAGAGAGACCCAGTACTTC. It specifies CSVDRGRETQYF. This sequence joins TRBV29-1 and TRBJ2-5; perhaps TRBD1 as D (6 bases). The V end was cut by 3 bases, the J end by 4 bases, with 9 bases between. The V gene's germline CDR1 is SQVTM and CDR2 ANQGSEA. The length of the CDR3 is 12 residues.